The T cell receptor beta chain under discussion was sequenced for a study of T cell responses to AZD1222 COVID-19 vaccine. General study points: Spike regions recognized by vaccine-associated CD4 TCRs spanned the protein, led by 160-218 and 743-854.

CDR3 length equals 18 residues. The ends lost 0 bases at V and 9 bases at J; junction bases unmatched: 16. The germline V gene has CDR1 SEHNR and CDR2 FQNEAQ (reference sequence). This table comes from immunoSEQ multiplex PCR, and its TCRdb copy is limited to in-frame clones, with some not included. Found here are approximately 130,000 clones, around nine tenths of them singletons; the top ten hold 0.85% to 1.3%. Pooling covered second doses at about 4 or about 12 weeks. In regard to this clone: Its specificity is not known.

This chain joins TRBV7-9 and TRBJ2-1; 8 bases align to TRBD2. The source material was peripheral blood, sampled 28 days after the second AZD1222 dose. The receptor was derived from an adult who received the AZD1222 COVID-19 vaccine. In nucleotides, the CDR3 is TGTGCCAGCAGCTTAGCGAAGACGGGACTAGAGGTGGCGGGTGAGCAGTTCTTC. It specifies CASSLAKTGLEVAGEQFF.